This TCR beta chain was retrieved from a study of T-cell reconstitution after alpha-beta-depleted transplantation in children. Unique molecular identifiers were incorporated during preparation of the TCRbeta library. TCRdb passed the PCR reads through MiXCR, listing each CDR3 protein once. The data hold around 960,000 distinct CDR3 sequences, with roughly 29% observed a single time. The CDR3 is made up of 16 amino acids. The germline gives CDR1 MGHRA, CDR2 YSYEKL. V was cut by 0 bases and J by 9 bases, with 18 bases left in between. Study outcomes and limitations: Once a year had passed after transplant, T-cell counts and diversity came mostly from newly produced T cells.

This clonotype was picked up a small number of times. The target antigen is unknown. The sequence was collected from a boy younger than two who had a stem cell transplant for SCID, so the T cells may come from the graft donor. The sample consisted of PBMCs, mostly from graft donor cells, taken 360 days after TCRalphabeta/CD19-depleted stem cell transplant. The V call is TRBV4-1, the J call TRBJ2-1; D possibly matches TRBD1 or TRBD2 (5 bases each). In DNA, the CDR3 is TGCGCCAGCAGCCAAGAGCGTCCGGGGCAGGGCGGTGAGCAGTTCTTC. As protein: CASSQERPGQGGEQFF.